The 3 T cell receptor beta chains below come from one sample, sequenced in a study of cytomegalovirus exposure and HLA in healthy donors. 13 Jbeta primers and 60 Vbeta primers were used for the PCR. Produced via immunoSEQ multiplex PCR; TCRdb's table is partial and in-frame only. The data show about 100,000 clones, roughly three quarters seen once. Sequenced sample: PBMCs. These receptor sequences come from a woman aged 60-70 years in good health and CMV-seropositive.

A few counts support this clone. The V gene is TRBV27, the J gene TRBJ1-1; 9 bases match TRBD1. The germline V gene encodes CDR1 MNHEY and CDR2 SMNVEV (reference sequence). Germline trimming cut 5 bases from V and 5 bases from J; bases unmatched to any gene: 6. The CDR3 contains 14 residues. CDR3 coding DNA: TGTGCCAGCAGTCCGACAGGGGGGACGACTGAAGCTTTCTTT. Amino acid sequence: CASSPTGGTTEAFF.

The gene calls are TRBV18 and TRBJ2-1; tentative D call: TRBD1 (5 bases). Trimming took off 4 bases at V and 4 bases at J, with 8 bases between the two ends. This CDR3 contains 13 residues. Germline assignment: CDR1 KGHSH and CDR2 LQKENI. In nucleotides, the CDR3 is TGTGCCAGCTCACTAAGACAGTACAATGAGCAGTTCTTC. Translated: CASSLRQYNEQFF.

The genes are TRBV7-2 and TRBJ1-1; D call uncertain. Per the germline V gene, CDR1 is SGHTA and CDR2 is FQGNSA. V lost 3 bases, J lost 4 bases, and 18 bases lay in between. The CDR3 has 16 residues. The CDR3 bases are TGTGCCAGCAGCTTGACCCCCCAAACAGAGGGCACTGAAGCTTTCTTT. Amino acids: CASSLTPQTEGTEAFF.